The 26 T cell receptor beta chains given below trace back to one sample, sequenced in a study of CD8 T cells in ankylosing spondylitis. MiXCR, run by TCRdb on the 5' RACE reads, gives a single entry per CDR3 protein. The profile shows 200,000 to 300,000 distinct CDR3 sequences, under 35% of them singletons. Input material: blood, either unsorted or a sorted T cell fraction (not recorded which). Every receptor here comes from a male donor with ankylosing spondylitis or in good health (not recorded which).

This clonotype was found a few times. J is TRBJ2-6 and V is TRBV6-1; D is possibly TRBD1 (6 bases). V was clipped by 6 bases and J by 1 base, with 10 bases between them. CDR1 is MNHNS and CDR2 is SASEGT in the germline V gene. CDR3 length: 15 amino acids. The CDR3 DNA is TGTGCCAGCAGCCGAGGACAGTCTGGGGCCAACGTCCTGACTTTC. Protein sequence: CASSRGQSGANVLTF.

This clonotype was detected only a few times. DNA for the CDR3: TGTGCCAGCAGCCCCCGCGGCCCCCAGTCCTCCTACGAGCAGTACTTC. Translated: CASSPRGPQSSYEQYF. V gene TRBV5-6 combines with J gene TRBJ2-7; unclear D gene. This CDR3 spans 16 amino acids. The V and J ends lost 4 bases and 0 bases respectively, with 17 bases between them. Germline values: CDR1 SGHDT, CDR2 YYEEEE.

This clonotype was detected only a few times. The chain joins TRBV7-8 to TRBJ1-5, with unresolved D. Germline-derived CDR1 and CDR2 are SGHVS and FQNEAQ. V was pared by 1 base and J by 6 bases, with 4 bases between. This CDR3 contains 12 residues. The CDR3 sequence is CASSLGPQPQHF. The CDR3 DNA reads TGTGCCAGCAGCTTAGGCCCTCAGCCCCAGCATTTT.

The V and J genes are TRBV20-1 and TRBJ2-4; 7 bases are a match to TRBD1. The CDR3 has 17 amino acids. The germline V gene encodes CDR1 DFQATT and CDR2 SNEGSKA (reference sequence). The CDR3 here is CSTRVWGDREAKNIQYF. As DNA, the CDR3 is TGCAGCACTAGAGTTTGGGGCGACAGGGAGGCCAAAAACATTCAGTACTTC.

The V gene is TRBV20-1, the J gene TRBJ1-1; D is unresolved. CDR1 DFQATT and CDR2 SNEGSKA come from the germline V gene (reference sequence). This CDR3 spans 12 amino acids. V lost 2 bases, J lost 2 bases, and 6 bases lay in between. CDR3 sequence (DNA): TGCAGTGCTAGACGCAGTAACACTGAAGCTTTCTTT. Translated: CSARRSNTEAFF.

This clonotype was counted only a few times. The V call is TRBV4-1, the J call TRBJ2-5, with D possibly called TRBD1 or TRBD2 (5 bases each). The CDR3 covers 15 residues. V dropped 4 bases and J dropped 5 bases, with 17 bases sitting between them. The V gene's germline CDR1 is MGHRA and CDR2 YSYEKL. CDR3 in amino acids: CASSRPGRGVETQYF. In nucleotides, the CDR3 is TGCGCCAGCAGCCGGCCGGGACGCGGAGTGGAGACCCAGTACTTC.

This clonotype has more than one count but fewer than ten. The chain combines TRBV10-3 with TRBJ2-5, with 9 bases identical to TRBD2. V trimming: 0 bases; J trimming: 0 bases; junction bases outside the gene matches: 8. Germline V gives CDR1 ENHRY, CDR2 SYGVKD. This CDR3 has 18 amino acids. CDR3 DNA: TGTGCCATCAGTGAGTCAGGGAGGCTAGCGGGGAACCAAGAGACCCAGTACTTC. This gives the protein CAISESGRLAGNQETQYF.

V gene TRBV15 combines with J gene TRBJ2-1; 11 bases are a match to TRBD2. Germline loops: CDR1 LNHNV, CDR2 YYDKDF (reference sequence). CDR3 length: 18 residues. V shed 3 bases, J shed 10 bases, and the junction held 17 bases outside the gene matches. CDR3 in amino acids: CATSRDQTSGGYETEQFF. CDR3 DNA: TGTGCCACCAGCAGGGACCAAACTAGCGGGGGTTATGAGACGGAGCAGTTCTTC.

This clonotype showed up just once. The chain links TRBV5-6 to TRBJ2-7; D unresolved. V was clipped by 0 bases and J by 4 bases, with 5 bases between them. Germline V gives CDR1 SGHDT, CDR2 YYEEEE. The CDR3 is 12 amino acids. The CDR3 coding sequence is TGTGCCAGCAGCTTGGCCGCGTACGAGCAGTACTTC. This gives the protein CASSLAAYEQYF.

The gene calls are TRBV18 and TRBJ1-6; 7 bases match TRBD1. Germline values: CDR1 KGHSH, CDR2 LQKENI. V trimming: 1 base; J trimming: 6 bases; junction bases outside the gene matches: 6. The CDR3 contains 16 residues. The CDR3 coding sequence is TGTGCCAGCTCACCACTCGGGACAGCGAGTAATTCACCCCTCCACTTT. It translates to CASSPLGTASNSPLHF. The full variable domain, in which reference TRBV18 and TRBJ1-6 provide the parts outside the CDR3, is NAGVMQNPRHLVRRRGQEARLRCSPMKGHSHVYWYRQLPEEGLKFMVYLQKENIIDESGMPKERFSAEFPKEGPSILRIQQVVRGDSAAYFCASSPLGTASNSPLHFGNGTRLTVT.

The rearrangement joins TRBV6-5 to TRBJ2-3, with 7 bases identical to TRBD1. In germline, CDR1 is MNHEY, CDR2 SVGAGI. CDR3 length equals 15 residues. The V gene end was trimmed by 2 bases and the J gene end by 3 bases; junction bases not matched to a gene: 5. The CDR3 reads CASSYDRVQTDTQYF. CDR3 nucleotides: TGTGCCAGCAGTTACGACAGGGTTCAGACAGATACGCAGTATTTT.

This chain joins TRBV20-1 and TRBJ2-5, with D possibly matching TRBD2 (5 bases). The CDR3 is made up of 15 amino acids. Germline values: CDR1 DFQATT, CDR2 SNEGSKA (reference sequence). V was cut by 1 base and J by 1 base, with 13 bases left in between. The CDR3, as DNA: TGCAGTGCTAGAGTTCATAGCGAGCTCCAAGAGACCCAGTACTTC. It codes for CSARVHSELQETQYF.

The J gene is TRBJ2-1, the V gene TRBV12-3 or TRBV12-4; 7 nucleotides match TRBD2. The CDR3 is made up of 15 amino acids. The trim removed 5 bases at V and 2 bases at J, leaving 6 bases unmatched. CDR3: CASSPSGAPYNEQFF. DNA of the CDR3: TGTGCCAGCAGTCCCAGCGGGGCACCCTACAATGAGCAGTTCTTC.

In this sample, this clonotype turned up a few times. This sequence joins TRBV5-6 and TRBJ2-3; a weak D match, TRBD2 (5 bases). The germline CDR1 and CDR2 sequences are SGHDT and YYEEEE. The CDR3 consists of 13 residues. V was shortened by 7 bases and J by 0 bases, with 9 bases between the two germline ends. The CDR3 is CASRDRSTDTQYF. In nucleotides, the CDR3 is TGTGCCAGCCGGGATAGAAGCACAGATACGCAGTATTTT.

This clonotype turned up a few times. This chain joins TRBV20-1 and TRBJ2-7; TRBD2 agrees at 7 bases. Losses at the gene ends were 1 base for V and 6 bases for J; bases not matched to a gene: 6. CDR1 is DFQATT and CDR2 is SNEGSKA in the germline V gene (reference sequence). The CDR3 consists of 13 residues. The DNA of the CDR3 is TGCAGTGCTAGAGTTAGCGGGTTAGTCGAGCAGTACTTC. Translating gives CSARVSGLVEQYF.

This clonotype appeared a few times. This chain uses TRBV4-2 with TRBJ2-7; no clear D gene. Germline CDR1 LGHNA, CDR2 YNFKEQ. Trimming left V 0 bases short and J 6 bases short, with 9 bases between. The CDR3 loop spans 13 amino acids. The CDR3 DNA follows: TGTGCCAGCAGCCAAGATGCCGAAGGCGAGCAGTACTTC. This encodes CASSQDAEGEQYF.

This chain joins TRBV20-1 and TRBJ2-7; either TRBD1 or TRBD2 may supply D (5 bases each). The CDR3 contains 16 residues. V was clipped by 0 bases and J by 4 bases, with 19 bases between them. The germline V gene has CDR1 DFQATT and CDR2 SNEGSKA (reference sequence). The CDR3: CSARDAGGWRQYEQYF. CDR3 DNA: TGCAGTGCTAGAGATGCGGGCGGATGGAGACAGTACGAGCAGTACTTC.

This clonotype was picked up a small number of times. This chain links TRBV27 with TRBJ1-3, with D possibly being TRBD1 (5 bases). CDR3 length equals 15 residues. Germline values: CDR1 MNHEY, CDR2 SMNVEV (reference sequence). Trimming took 5 bases from V and 4 from J, leaving 15 bases between them. CDR3 nucleotide sequence: TGTGCCAGCAGTCCATTGGGGGGAACAGGAAACACCATATATTTT. This gives the protein CASSPLGGTGNTIYF.

The chain joins TRBV25-1 to TRBJ1-4, with D possibly matching TRBD1 (5 bases). CDR3 length: 16 residues. V lost 6 bases and J 5 bases, leaving 19 bases between the germline ends. The germline CDR1 and CDR2 sequences are MGHDK and SYGVNS. The CDR3 spells CASRNLPPGRNEKLFF. CDR3 nucleotides: TGTGCCAGCAGAAACCTACCCCCGGGACGGAATGAAAAACTGTTTTTT.

The chain has TRBV12-3 or TRBV12-4 and TRBJ1-5, with a possible D match to TRBD1 (5 bases). V was shortened by 6 bases and J by 0 bases, with 15 bases between the two germline ends. CDR3 length equals 16 residues. CDR3 residues: CASSRGPGGSNQPQHF. In DNA, the CDR3 is TGTGCCAGCAGCCGAGGACCGGGGGGTAGCAATCAGCCCCAGCATTTT.

Many counts were recorded for this clonotype. The chain links TRBV12-3 or TRBV12-4 to TRBJ1-2, with D unclear. This CDR3 is 11 amino acids long. V lost 6 bases and J 4 bases, leaving 6 bases between the germline ends. Written as DNA, the CDR3 is TGTGCCAGCAGCATCCTCTATGGCTACACCTTC. It yields the protein CASSILYGYTF.

Only a few counts were recorded for this clonotype. The V and J genes are TRBV5-1 and TRBJ2-7, with unresolved D. The CDR3 consists of 13 residues. The germline gives CDR1 SGHRS, CDR2 YFSETQ. V was pared by 2 bases and J by 5 bases, with 11 bases between. The CDR3 loop is CASSFLKGHEQYF. The DNA of the CDR3 is TGCGCCAGCAGCTTTTTGAAGGGCCACGAGCAGTACTTC.

This sequence joins TRBV12-3 or TRBV12-4 and TRBJ1-5; the match to TRBD1 covers 8 bases. V gave up 4 bases and J gave up 3 bases; unmatched junction bases: 5. The CDR3 consists of 15 residues. CDR3 sequence (DNA): TGTGCCAGCAGTTCCCAGACAGGGGCCAATCAGCCCCAGCATTTT. It specifies CASSSQTGANQPQHF.

The CDR3 loop reads CSARDLRGPRGTDTQYF. The CDR3 coding sequence is TGCAGTGCTAGAGATCTCCGCGGGCCCCGGGGAACAGATACGCAGTATTTT. This chain connects TRBV20-1 to TRBJ2-3, with a tentative D call TRBD2 (5 bases). The V end was cut by 0 bases, the J end by 3 bases, with 19 bases between. The CDR3 is 17 residues long. Germline CDR1 and CDR2: DFQATT and SNEGSKA (reference sequence).

This clonotype has just a few counts. The chain joins TRBV12-3 or TRBV12-4 to TRBJ2-7; D assignment may be TRBD1 or TRBD2 (5 bases each). This CDR3 has 15 amino acids. Trimming left V 5 bases short and J 1 base short, with 15 bases between. The CDR3 is CASSDRDGYSYEQYF. The CDR3 nucleotides are TGTGCCAGCAGTGACCGGGACGGGTATTCCTACGAGCAGTACTTC.

This clonotype turned up a few times. This chain links TRBV6-5 with TRBJ2-3, with TRBD1 matching 10 bases. The CDR3 covers 18 residues. Trimming at V came to 4 bases and at J to 5 bases, leaving 15 bases not matched to a gene. Germline CDR1 MNHEY, CDR2 SVGAGI. The CDR3 reads CASSSLFFDRGRGDTQYF. DNA of the CDR3: TGTGCCAGCAGTTCACTCTTTTTTGACAGGGGGCGTGGAGATACGCAGTATTTT.